One sample yielded the 27 T cell receptor beta chains listed below, sequenced in a study of cytomegalovirus exposure and HLA in healthy donors. PCR involved 60 Vbeta and 13 Jbeta primers. Profiling relied on immunoSEQ multiplex PCR, and the TCRdb table lists in-frame clones only, not all of them. Of about 110,000 clones detected, around 80% appear once; the ten largest clones hold more than 0.2%. The sequencing sample was made of PBMCs. The receptors originated from a man between 45 and 60 years old in good health and CMV-seronegative.

This chain joins TRBV5-4 and TRBJ2-2; 10 bases match TRBD2. Germline trimming cut 3 bases from V and 4 bases from J; bases unmatched to any gene: 3. The CDR3 is 15 amino acids. Germline V gene sequence: CDR1 SGHNT, CDR2 YYREEE (reference sequence). Written as DNA, the CDR3 is TGTGCCAGCAGCTCGAAGCGGGAGGGCACCGGGGAGCTGTTTTTT. As protein: CASSSKREGTGELFF. Filled out from reference TRBV5-4 and TRBJ2-2, the complete variable domain reads ETGVTQSPTHLIKTRGQQVTLRCSSQSGHNTVSWYQQALGQGPQFIFQYYREEENGRGNFPPRFSGLQFPNYSSELNVNALELDDSALYLCASSSKREGTGELFFGEGSRLTVL.

This clone came up once. V and J are TRBV5-4 and TRBJ2-7; TRBD1 agrees at 10 bases. V trimming: 4 bases; J trimming: 4 bases; junction bases outside the gene matches: 8. This CDR3 has 15 amino acids. Germline-derived CDR1 and CDR2 are SGHNT and YYREEE (reference sequence). The CDR3 is CASSAPGTGVYEQYF. The CDR3 bases are TGTGCCAGCAGCGCTCCCGGGACAGGGGTTTACGAGCAGTACTTC. Combining the CDR3 with reference TRBV5-4 and TRBJ2-7 gives the whole variable domain ETGVTQSPTHLIKTRGQQVTLRCSSQSGHNTVSWYQQALGQGPQFIFQYYREEENGRGNFPPRFSGLQFPNYSSELNVNALELDDSALYLCASSAPGTGVYEQYFGPGTRLTVT.

This chain links TRBV9 with TRBJ2-2; D uncertain. The germline V and J ends were trimmed by 5 bases and 4 bases, with 18 bases remaining between them. The CDR3 totals 16 residues. Looked up from germline, CDR1 is SGDLS and CDR2 is YYNGEE. In nucleotides, the CDR3 is TGTGCCAGCAGTCGAGCGATCGACGCCCTCACCGGGGAGCTGTTTTTT. Translation gives CASSRAIDALTGELFF.

This clone appeared once. The rearrangement uses TRBV27 and TRBJ2-7; tentatively, D is TRBD1 (5 bases). Trimming shortened V by 8 bases and J by 5 bases, and 13 bases separated the two germline ends. CDR1 MNHEY and CDR2 SMNVEV come from the germline V gene (reference sequence). The CDR3 is made up of 12 amino acids. The CDR3 region has the DNA TGTGCCAGCCGCCAGGGTATCAACGAGCAGTACTTC. This translates into CASRQGINEQYF.

The genes are TRBV6-5 and TRBJ2-1, with D possibly matching TRBD2 (5 bases). This CDR3 is built from 15 residues. Trimming stripped 3 bases from V and 0 bases from J, with 9 bases between. CDR1 and CDR2 (germline): MNHEY, SVGAGI. The CDR3: CASSYSDTSYNEQFF. DNA of the CDR3: TGTGCCAGCAGTTATAGCGATACCTCCTACAATGAGCAGTTCTTC.

The chain employs TRBV5-1 and TRBJ2-5; 7 bases map to TRBD1. CDR1 and CDR2 from the germline V gene are SGHRS and YFSETQ. With 1 base clipped from V and 5 bases from J, the junction kept 5 bases outside the gene matches. This CDR3 spans 14 amino acids. The CDR3, as DNA: TGCGCCAGCAGCTTGACAACAGGGGTGGAGACCCAGTACTTC. Protein product: CASSLTTGVETQYF.

The rearrangement joins TRBV5-1 to TRBJ1-4; D is possibly TRBD1 (5 bases). The V and J ends lost 4 bases and 3 bases respectively, with 16 bases between them. The germline CDR1 and CDR2 sequences are SGHRS and YFSETQ. The CDR3 sequence is 16 residues long. CDR3 loop: CASSPRGSGPNEKLFF. The CDR3, as DNA: TGCGCCAGCAGCCCAAGGGGCAGTGGCCCTAATGAAAAACTGTTTTTT.

The CDR3 bases are TGTGCCAGCAGCGTCGAACCCCGGACTTGGGAAGAGCAGTTCTTC. Translated, it gives CASSVEPRTWEEQFF. The rearrangement uses TRBV9 and TRBJ2-1; a possible D gene is TRBD2 (5 bases). V was clipped by 2 bases and J by 10 bases, with 19 bases between them. Germline CDR1 reads SGDLS; CDR2 reads YYNGEE. The CDR3 runs to 15 residues.

The sample holds a few counts of this clone. The chain has TRBV6-1 and TRBJ1-4; D unclear. V gave up 6 bases and J gave up 8 bases, with 13 bases separating them. This CDR3 has 13 amino acids. The germline gives CDR1 MNHNS, CDR2 SASEGT. The chain's CDR3 is CASSNTLGEKLFF. The DNA for the CDR3 is TGTGCCAGCAGCAACACCCTCGGGGAAAAACTGTTTTTT.

The chain is built from TRBV15 and TRBJ2-1; 8 bases line up with TRBD2. This CDR3 contains 17 residues. Per germline, CDR1 LNHNV and CDR2 YYDKDF (reference sequence). V lost 2 bases to trimming and J lost 5 bases; unmatched junction nucleotides: 11. For the CDR3, the DNA is TGTGCCACCAGCAGAACGGTTCCAGCGGGAGAGGACAATGAGCAGTTCTTC. Its translation: CATSRTVPAGEDNEQFF.

This clone has just a few counts. The rearrangement uses TRBV2 and TRBJ1-2; TRBD1 might be the D (5 bases). This CDR3 is 14 amino acids long. V lost 4 bases, J lost 1 base, and 10 bases lay in between. Looked up from germline, CDR1 is SNHLY and CDR2 is FYNNEI. CDR3 nucleotide sequence: TGTGCCAGCAGTGGTTCGACAGTTAACTATGGCTACACCTTC. Translating it yields CASSGSTVNYGYTF.

V and J are TRBV5-1 and TRBJ1-2; tentatively, D is TRBD1 (5 bases). This CDR3 is built from 13 residues. Per the germline V gene, CDR1 is SGHRS and CDR2 is YFSETQ. Between the trimmed V and J ends, which lost 2 bases and 2 bases, there was a span of 7 bases. The CDR3 DNA reads as TGCGCCAGCAGCTTCGACAGCAACTATGGCTACACCTTC. Protein: CASSFDSNYGYTF.

The CDR3 DNA follows: TGCAGCGTTGGGATGGCTAGCTCCTACAATGAGCAGTTCTTC. Translation gives CSVGMASSYNEQFF. V is TRBV29-1 and J is TRBJ2-1; no definite D call. Trimming removed 4 bases at V and 0 bases at J, with 10 bases between. This CDR3 is built from 14 residues. Germline lookup yields CDR1 SQVTM and CDR2 ANQGSEA.

The chain has TRBV30 and TRBJ2-6; D remains unclear. V shed 2 bases and J shed 0 bases, with 8 bases lying between them. The CDR3 has 15 amino acids. Germline V lookup: CDR1 GTSNPN, CDR2 SVGIG (reference sequence). This CDR3 is CAWSPKSSGANVLTF. In DNA form, the CDR3 reads TGTGCCTGGAGTCCTAAGAGCTCTGGGGCCAACGTCCTGACTTTC. Supplemented by reference TRBV30 and TRBJ2-6, the full variable domain reads SQTIHQWPATLVQPVGSPLSLECTVEGTSNPNLYWYRQAAGRGLQLLFYSVGIGQISSEVPQNLSASRPQDRQFILSSKKLLLSDSGFYLCAWSPKSSGANVLTFGAGSRLTVL.

This clone was seen a handful of times. The rearrangement joins TRBV7-2 to TRBJ2-5; 9 nucleotides align to TRBD2. The CDR3 has 13 amino acids. V lost 6 bases, J lost 3 bases, and 2 bases stayed unmatched. From germline, CDR1 is SGHTA and CDR2 FQGNSA. Here the CDR3 reads CASRVAGEETQYF. The CDR3 nucleotides are TGTGCCAGCAGAGTAGCGGGAGAAGAGACCCAGTACTTC.

The gene calls are TRBV6-5 and TRBJ1-2; 12 bases map to TRBD1. Looked up from germline, CDR1 is MNHEY and CDR2 is SVGAGI. V gave up 3 bases and J gave up 8 bases; unmatched junction bases: 10. The CDR3 length is 16 residues. The CDR3 protein is CASSYTSGQGASGYTF. CDR3 bases: TGTGCCAGCAGTTATACCTCGGGACAGGGGGCAAGCGGCTACACCTTC.

The chain recombines TRBV7-3 with TRBJ2-3, with a tentative D call TRBD1 (5 bases). V was trimmed by 2 bases and J by 8 bases, leaving 17 bases between them. The CDR3 has 15 residues. Per germline, CDR1 SGHTA and CDR2 FQGTGA. CDR3 coding DNA: TGTGCCAGCAGCTTATCGGGCCCAGGGCAAAGTACGCAGTATTTT. As protein: CASSLSGPGQSTQYF.

V and J are TRBV18 and TRBJ2-7; possible D gene TRBD1, 5 bases. CDR1 and CDR2 (germline): KGHSH, LQKENI. The germline V and J ends were trimmed by 3 bases and 5 bases, with 17 bases remaining between them. The CDR3 length is 15 residues. CDR3 in amino acids: CASSPQGLPQNEQYF. The CDR3 DNA is TGTGCCAGCTCACCTCAGGGTCTCCCCCAAAACGAGCAGTACTTC.

V gene TRBV5-1 combines with J gene TRBJ1-4, with D maybe TRBD1 (5 bases). The V gene lost 1 base and the J gene lost 8 bases, with 12 bases spanning the gap. CDR1 and CDR2 (germline): SGHRS, YFSETQ. The CDR3 length is 14 residues. The CDR3: CASSLSQGYEKLFF. Here the CDR3 DNA reads TGCGCCAGCAGCTTGAGCCAGGGTTACGAAAAACTGTTTTTT.

The chain is built from TRBV6-5 and TRBJ2-7; 9 nucleotides align to TRBD2. The CDR3 spans 16 residues. Germline lookup yields CDR1 MNHEY and CDR2 SVGAGI. The ends lost 0 bases at V and 5 bases at J; junction bases unmatched: 8. Written as DNA, the CDR3 is TGTGCCAGCAGTTACTCGATCGCGGGGGGGCTGGACGAGCAGTACTTC. It encodes CASSYSIAGGLDEQYF.

The rearrangement links TRBV28 to TRBJ1-1; D possibly corresponds to TRBD1 (6 bases). V lost 6 bases, J lost 3 bases, and 17 bases lay in between. This CDR3 has 15 amino acids. The V gene's germline CDR1 is MDHEN and CDR2 SYDVKM. Written as DNA, the CDR3 is TGTGCCAGCAGGAGGGGGAGAGAGTGGGACACTGAAGCTTTCTTT. This sequence encodes CASRRGREWDTEAFF.

J is TRBJ2-5 and V is TRBV5-1, with D tentatively TRBD1 (6 bases). Trimming took off 0 bases at V and 2 bases at J, with 8 bases between the two ends. This CDR3 is built from 14 residues. Germline assignment: CDR1 SGHRS and CDR2 YFSETQ. CDR3 nucleotides: TGCGCCAGCAGCTTGGACGGACAGCAAGAGACCCAGTACTTC. Protein sequence: CASSLDGQQETQYF.

This clone was seen a handful of times. The CDR3 bases are TGTGCCGTTGCCGGGACAGGGACCTACGAGCAGTACTTC. Translation: CAVAGTGTYEQYF. The rearrangement links TRBV30 to TRBJ2-7; 9 nucleotides line up with TRBD1. Germline V lookup: CDR1 GTSNPN, CDR2 SVGIG (reference sequence). The CDR3 is 13 residues long. V lost 8 bases and J lost 2; bases outside the gene matches: 7.

The chain links TRBV6-6 to TRBJ2-1; 9 bases are a match to TRBD1. J lost 8 bases, V lost 5 bases, and 10 bases had no gene match. This CDR3 contains 15 residues. Germline V gene lookup returns CDR1 MNHNY and CDR2 SVGAGI (reference sequence). Written as DNA, the CDR3 is TGTGCCAGCAGTCCCCAGGGTAGGACAGGGGATGAGCAGTTCTTC. It encodes CASSPQGRTGDEQFF.

V usage is TRBV5-1 and J usage is TRBJ2-1; TRBD1 might be the D (6 bases). The CDR3 sequence is 13 residues long. V lost 5 bases and J 7 bases, leaving 13 bases between the germline ends. CDR1 SGHRS and CDR2 YFSETQ come from the germline V gene. CDR3 in amino acids: CASRQEGGNEQFF. The CDR3 nucleotides are TGCGCCAGCAGGCAAGAAGGGGGAAATGAGCAGTTCTTC.

The chain has TRBV7-6 and TRBJ1-6; 7 nucleotides align to TRBD1. Germline-derived CDR1 and CDR2 are SGHVS and FNYEAQ. The CDR3 runs 14 residues. J was trimmed by 7 bases and V by 5 bases; bases with no gene match: 5. CDR3: CASSPRQGNSPLHF. The CDR3 DNA is TGTGCCAGCAGCCCCAGACAGGGAAATTCACCCCTCCACTTT.

V and J are TRBV7-2 and TRBJ2-7, with 7 bases fitting TRBD1. The V gene end was trimmed by 3 bases and the J gene end by 5 bases; junction bases not matched to a gene: 4. CDR3 length: 13 residues. The germline gives CDR1 SGHTA, CDR2 FQGNSA. The DNA for the CDR3 is TGTGCCAGCAGCTTGCTAGGGGGCCACGAGCAGTACTTC. Translated: CASSLLGGHEQYF.